This entry lists 16 T cell receptor beta chains sequenced from one sample in a study of identical twins. TCRdb itself ran the 5' RACE reads through MiXCR, one entry per CDR3 protein. The sample lists 600,000 to 800,000 distinct CDR3 sequences; 21% were seen once. The same sample was also used in a study of T cells expressing NK-cell markers.

The sample consisted of PBMCs. Receptors were obtained from a woman under 30 in good health.

Worth noting for this clonotype: The CDR3 end shows no conserved phenylalanine or tryptophan, and so a read error is likely. The genes are TRBV5-1 and TRBJ1-1; D is unclear. The length of the CDR3 is 11 residues. CDR1 and CDR2 from the germline V gene are SGHRS and YFSETQ. V gave up 5 bases and J gave up 3 bases, with 5 bases separating them. The CDR3 protein is CASRRDTEAFV. CDR3 coding DNA: TGCGCCAGCAGGAGGGACACTGAAGCTTTCGTT.

V gene TRBV12-3 or TRBV12-4 combines with J gene TRBJ2-2; D possibly matches TRBD1 or TRBD2 (5 bases each). The CDR3 spans 16 residues. Trimming took off 3 bases at V and 4 bases at J, with 15 bases between the two ends. The CDR3 region has the DNA TGTGCCAGCAGTTTCGAGGGCAGGGTGAGCACCGGGGAGCTGTTTTTT. Translation: CASSFEGRVSTGELFF.

V gene TRBV5-1 combines with J gene TRBJ2-7; D not resolved. V was shortened by 2 bases and J by 5 bases, with 5 bases between the two germline ends. The CDR3 sequence is 11 residues long. From germline, CDR1 is SGHRS and CDR2 YFSETQ. CDR3 in DNA: TGCGCCAGCAGCTTAGAACACGAGCAGTACTTC. It codes for CASSLEHEQYF.

The chain recombines TRBV5-1 with TRBJ2-6; tentative D call: TRBD1 (5 bases). Germline V gene data show CDR1 as SGHRS and CDR2 as YFSETQ. The CDR3 sequence is 17 residues long. V was trimmed by 1 base and J by 0 bases, leaving 11 bases between them. CDR3 residues: CASSLRGGYSGANVLTF. The CDR3 nucleotides read TGCGCCAGCAGCTTGAGGGGTGGATACTCTGGGGCCAACGTCCTGACTTTC.

The chain has TRBV9 and TRBJ2-2; 8 bases are shared with TRBD2. The CDR3 covers 17 residues. V lost 4 bases to trimming and J lost 1 base; unmatched junction nucleotides: 9. Germline V lookup: CDR1 SGDLS, CDR2 YYNGEE. CDR3 nucleotide sequence: TGTGCCAGCAGCCCCAATCCCGGGGGGGGGAACACCGGGGAGCTGTTTTTT. Residues: CASSPNPGGGNTGELFF.

This clonotype was observed a few times. The chain has TRBV7-2 and TRBJ2-1, with TRBD2 identical over 9 bases. CDR3 length: 16 amino acids. The V segment lost 4 bases and the J segment 6 bases; nucleotides outside the gene matches: 10. Germline V gene data show CDR1 as SGHTA and CDR2 as FQGNSA. The CDR3 DNA is TGTGCCAGCAGCTGGCGGGGGGGACTCCCTTCCAATGAGCAGTTCTTC. Protein: CASSWRGGLPSNEQFF.

The V call is TRBV6-1, the J call TRBJ1-2; the match to TRBD1 covers 7 bases. CDR1 and CDR2 from the germline V gene are MNHNS and SASEGT. The CDR3 runs 13 residues. Losses at the gene ends were 8 bases for V and 2 bases for J; bases not matched to a gene: 5. CDR3 in amino acids: CASLQGWNYGYTF. CDR3 bases: TGTGCCAGCCTACAGGGGTGGAACTATGGCTACACCTTC.

This clonotype was picked up many times. The rearrangement links TRBV20-1 to TRBJ1-1; D ambiguous. The V end was cut by 5 bases, the J end by 3 bases, with 13 bases between. The CDR3 has 13 amino acids. Germline CDR1 and CDR2: DFQATT and SNEGSKA (reference sequence). CDR3 protein: CSAFKTDDTEAFF. The CDR3 DNA is TGCAGTGCTTTTAAAACGGACGACACTGAAGCTTTCTTT.

This clonotype turned up a few times. This chain links TRBV29-1 with TRBJ2-1; D assignment may be TRBD1 or TRBD2 (6 bases each). The germline V gene has CDR1 SQVTM and CDR2 ANQGSEA. Trimming took 7 bases from V and 1 from J, leaving 20 bases between them. The CDR3 sequence is 16 residues long. CDR3 loop: CSAGLGGVRSYNEQFF. CDR3 in DNA: TGCAGCGCCGGCCTGGGGGGCGTTCGTTCCTACAATGAGCAGTTCTTC.

This clonotype is a singleton in its sample. As DNA, the CDR3 is TGTGCCAGCAGTGGGCGGTCGGGGGCGAGCACCGGGGAGCTGTTTTTT. Translated, it gives CASSGRSGASTGELFF. The chain uses TRBV25-1 and TRBJ2-2; D possibly uses TRBD1 or TRBD2 (6 bases each). The CDR3 covers 16 residues. V lost 4 bases and J lost 4, with 16 bases in between. From germline, CDR1 is MGHDK and CDR2 SYGVNS. The full variable domain, completed using reference TRBV25-1 and TRBJ2-2, is EADIYQTPRYLVIGTGKKITLECSQTMGHDKMYWYQQDPGMELHLIHYSYGVNSTEKGDLSSESTVSRIRTEHFPLTLESARPSHTSQYLCASSGRSGASTGELFFGEGSRLTVL.

The chain links TRBV7-3 to TRBJ2-2; D gene ambiguous. CDR3 length: 13 amino acids. CDR1 is SGHTA and CDR2 is FQGTGA in the germline V gene. V was cut by 6 bases and J by 3 bases, with 8 bases left in between. The CDR3 is CASRKSYTGELFF. CDR3 DNA: TGTGCCAGCAGGAAAAGCTACACCGGGGAGCTGTTTTTT.

This clonotype was counted a few times. The chain joins TRBV4-3 to TRBJ2-1, with D tentatively TRBD2 (5 bases). Germline V gives CDR1 LGHNA, CDR2 YSLEER. This CDR3 has 14 amino acids. V lost 1 base, J lost 8 bases, and 12 bases lay in between. The CDR3 nucleotides are TGCGCCAGCAGCCAAGTGCCTAGCCGGGATGAGCAGTTCTTC. Translation: CASSQVPSRDEQFF.

This clonotype was seen ten or more times. The chain carries TRBV5-1 and TRBJ2-7; 7 bases align to TRBD1. This CDR3 region has 15 residues. The junction had 9 bases not matched to a gene; V was cut back by 2 bases and J by 4 bases. CDR1 is SGHRS, CDR2 YFSETQ, per germline. The CDR3 bases are TGCGCCAGCAGCTTAACCGGGACAGAAGCTTACGAGCAGTACTTC. Translated, it gives CASSLTGTEAYEQYF.

This clonotype showed up just a few times. The V call is TRBV12-3 or TRBV12-4, the J call TRBJ1-1; tentatively, D is TRBD1 (5 bases). The CDR3 totals 12 residues. The V gene lost 10 bases and the J gene lost 2 bases, with 11 bases spanning the gap. CDR3: CATCRANTEAFF. CDR3 sequence (DNA): TGTGCCACATGCAGGGCTAACACTGAAGCTTTCTTT.

In this sample, this clonotype turned up many times. J is TRBJ1-6 and V is TRBV10-3, with D unresolved. Looked up from germline, CDR1 is ENHRY and CDR2 is SYGVKD. Trimming stripped 0 bases from V and 7 bases from J, with 16 bases between. This CDR3 region has 17 residues. The CDR3 is CAISESGGQLGNSPLHF. Written as DNA, the CDR3 is TGTGCCATCAGTGAGTCGGGAGGCCAACTGGGCAATTCACCCCTCCACTTT.

This clonotype was seen only a few times. The chain has TRBV4-3 and TRBJ1-2; D is uncertain. In germline, CDR1 is LGHNA, CDR2 YSLEER. The CDR3 is made up of 14 amino acids. The ends were cut back, 0 bases at V and 4 bases at J, with 9 bases in the middle. The CDR3: CASSQEVRGYGYTF. The CDR3 DNA sequence: TGCGCCAGCAGCCAAGAGGTACGCGGCTATGGCTACACCTTC.